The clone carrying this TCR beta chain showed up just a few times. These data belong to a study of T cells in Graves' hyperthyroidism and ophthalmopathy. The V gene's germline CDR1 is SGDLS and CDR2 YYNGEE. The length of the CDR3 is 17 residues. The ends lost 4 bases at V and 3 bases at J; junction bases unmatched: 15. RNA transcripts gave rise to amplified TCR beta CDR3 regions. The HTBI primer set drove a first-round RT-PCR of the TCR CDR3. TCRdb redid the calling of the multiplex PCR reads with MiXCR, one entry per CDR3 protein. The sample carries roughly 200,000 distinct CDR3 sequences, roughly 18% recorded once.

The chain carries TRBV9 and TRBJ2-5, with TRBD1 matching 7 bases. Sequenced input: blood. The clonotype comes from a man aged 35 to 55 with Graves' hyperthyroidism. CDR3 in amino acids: CASSLYSGQRSEETQYF. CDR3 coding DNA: TGTGCCAGCAGCTTATATTCGGGACAGCGAAGCGAAGAGACCCAGTACTTC.